Below are 20 T cell receptor beta chains sequenced from a single sample in a study of shared clonotypes between healthy human individuals. The table came from immunoSEQ multiplex PCR; TCRdb's copy has only in-frame clones and leaves some out. This table holds 950,000 to 1,100,000 clones, approximately 76% found once. The material sequenced was memory CD4+ T cells sorted from blood. The subset was: CD45RA-negative fraction. The receptor set was obtained from a man in his late teens or twenties in good health.

Only one count was recorded for this clone. This likely came from a read error, as a far larger clone is one base away. This specimen includes other DNA sequences encoding the same CDR3. V gene TRBV11-2 combines with J gene TRBJ2-3; no clear D gene. Germline-derived CDR1 and CDR2 are SGHAT and FQNNGV. The CDR3 extends over 11 amino acids. V shed 2 bases and J shed 3 bases, with 0 bases lying between them. The chain's CDR3 is CASSLTDTQYF. CDR3 nucleotides: TGTGCCAGCAGCTTAACAGATACGCAGTATTTT.

This chain joins TRBV29-1 and TRBJ2-3; D may be TRBD1 (5 bases). Looked up from germline, CDR1 is SQVTM and CDR2 is ANQGSEA. This CDR3 is 13 amino acids long. Trimming removed 6 bases from V and 2 bases from J, with 12 bases in between. DNA of the CDR3: TGCAGCGTCGACCTCAGGGCCACAGATACGCAGTATTTT. Protein sequence: CSVDLRATDTQYF.

J is TRBJ2-3 and V is TRBV11-2, with D maybe TRBD2 (5 bases). Between the trimmed V and J ends, which lost 3 bases and 3 bases, there was a span of 13 bases. CDR3 length: 15 residues. CDR1 and CDR2 from the germline V gene are SGHAT and FQNNGV. CDR3 nucleotide sequence: TGTGCCAGCAGCTTCGAGGGAAGTAGGACAGATACGCAGTATTTT. This sequence encodes CASSFEGSRTDTQYF.

The chain uses TRBV5-1 and TRBJ2-3; maybe TRBD2 (5 bases). Germline values: CDR1 SGHRS, CDR2 YFSETQ. There are 15 residues in the CDR3. The V end lost 5 bases, the J end lost 1 base, and 14 bases lay between the germline ends. The chain's CDR3 is CASRLAGVGTDTQYF. CDR3 nucleotides: TGCGCCAGCAGGCTGGCGGGCGTAGGCACAGATACGCAGTATTTT.

V is TRBV19 and J is TRBJ2-7, with 8 bases matching TRBD1. Germline V gives CDR1 LNHDA, CDR2 SQIVND (reference sequence). The CDR3 loop spans 19 amino acids. The V and J ends lost 3 bases and 2 bases, in that order; junction bases with no gene match: 18. CDR3 sequence: CASSIEDRATYAFTYEQYF. The CDR3 region has the DNA TGTGCCAGTAGTATCGAGGACAGGGCTACCTATGCATTTACCTACGAGCAGTACTTC.

The CDR3 spells CASSLTGVSPLHF. The CDR3 bases are TGTGCCAGCAGCTTAACAGGGGTTTCACCCCTCCACTTT. This rearrangement joins TRBV7-8 to TRBJ1-6; TRBD1 aligns across 7 bases. This CDR3 is built from 13 residues. Germline lookup yields CDR1 SGHVS and CDR2 FQNEAQ. The junction had 1 base not matched to a gene; V was cut back by 2 bases and J by 9 bases. Based on the CDR3 plus reference TRBV7-8 and TRBJ1-6, the full variable domain is GAGVSQSPRYKVAKRGQDVALRCDPISGHVSLFWYQQALGQGPEFLTYFQNEAQLDKSGLPSDRFFAERPEGSVSTLKIQRTQQEDSAVYLCASSLTGVSPLHFGNGTRLTVT.

The chain couples TRBV5-4 to TRBJ2-5, with TRBD1 matching over 7 bases. The germline gives CDR1 SGHNT, CDR2 YYREEE (reference sequence). The CDR3 runs to 15 residues. V lost 0 bases, J lost 5 bases, and 7 bases stayed unmatched. This CDR3 is CASSLGQGRGETQYF. The CDR3 DNA reads TGTGCCAGCAGCTTGGGACAGGGCCGGGGTGAGACCCAGTACTTC.

This clone was detected a few times. V and J are TRBV5-6 and TRBJ2-5; D might be TRBD2 (5 bases). There are 15 residues in the CDR3. With 4 bases removed from V and 7 bases from J, the gap between germline ends came to 20 bases. Germline-derived CDR1 and CDR2 are SGHDT and YYEEEE. The CDR3 DNA reads TGTGCCAGCAGCCTCCCGGAATGGACCCGGGGGACCCAGTACTTC. It specifies CASSLPEWTRGTQYF.

V is TRBV4-3 and J is TRBJ1-5; D call uncertain. Trimming removed 0 bases from V and 7 bases from J, with 10 bases in between. Looked up from germline, CDR1 is LGHNA and CDR2 is YSLEER. CDR3 size: 14 residues. The CDR3 spells CASSQEAGIQPQHF. CDR3 sequence (DNA): TGCGCCAGCAGCCAAGAGGCGGGAATCCAGCCCCAGCATTTT.

This chain joins TRBV18 and TRBJ2-5; no definite D call. Deletions cut 3 bases from V and 1 base from J, with 12 bases between. Looked up from germline, CDR1 is KGHSH and CDR2 is LQKENI. The CDR3 loop spans 15 amino acids. The CDR3 reads CASSPLQLTQETQYF. CDR3 DNA: TGTGCCAGCTCACCCCTTCAACTGACCCAAGAGACCCAGTACTTC.

This clone was detected a few times. The chain employs TRBV6-6 and TRBJ2-5; D is possibly TRBD2 (5 bases). Germline V gives CDR1 MNHNY, CDR2 SVGAGI (reference sequence). V was cut by 7 bases and J by 4 bases, with 10 bases left in between. The CDR3 contains 12 residues. The CDR3 DNA reads as TGTGCCAGCACCCCTAGCCGAGAGACCCAGTACTTC. It codes for CASTPSRETQYF.

The rearrangement joins TRBV2 to TRBJ1-2; D gene unclear. Trimming left V 5 bases short and J 2 bases short, with 15 bases between. The CDR3 has 15 residues. The germline CDR1 and CDR2 sequences are SNHLY and FYNNEI. CDR3 amino acids: CASSPTGSINYGYTF. The CDR3 nucleotides read TGTGCCAGCAGTCCTACCGGGTCGATAAACTATGGCTACACCTTC.

Regarding this clone: Other DNA sequences in the sample encode the same CDR3. The CDR3: CASTRGYGYTF. In DNA form, the CDR3 reads TGTGCCAGCACGAGAGGCTATGGCTACACCTTC. The chain employs TRBV6-5 and TRBJ1-2; D ambiguous. There are 11 residues in the CDR3. With 7 bases removed from V and 4 bases from J, the gap between germline ends came to 7 bases. The germline gives CDR1 MNHEY, CDR2 SVGAGI.

V and J are TRBV29-1 and TRBJ2-1, with a weak D call TRBD1 (5 bases). Per germline, CDR1 SQVTM and CDR2 ANQGSEA. This CDR3 has 11 residues. The V end lost 2 bases, the J end lost 13 bases, and 12 bases lay between the germline ends. CDR3 sequence reads: CSVERGAEQFF. As DNA, the CDR3 is TGCAGCGTTGAACGTGGGGCGGAACAGTTCTTC.

The rearrangement uses TRBV19 and TRBJ1-5; TRBD1 is a possible D gene (6 bases). Trimming left V 7 bases short and J 7 bases short, with 14 bases between. Per the germline V gene, CDR1 is LNHDA and CDR2 is SQIVND (reference sequence). The CDR3 has 13 amino acids. The CDR3 loop is CASTQGDRQPQHF. CDR3 bases: TGTGCCAGTACACAGGGTGATCGGCAGCCCCAGCATTTT.

J is TRBJ1-5 and V is TRBV19; D is ambiguous. CDR3 length: 12 residues. The germline V and J ends were trimmed by 7 bases and 2 bases, with 6 bases remaining between them. Germline V gives CDR1 LNHDA, CDR2 SQIVND (reference sequence). DNA for the CDR3: TGTGCCAGTAAAGAGGGCAATCAGCCCCAGCATTTT. Encoded protein: CASKEGNQPQHF.

This clone has a handful of counts. The chain employs TRBV15 and TRBJ2-7; possibly TRBD1 for D (6 bases). Per the germline V gene, CDR1 is LNHNV and CDR2 is YYDKDF (reference sequence). This CDR3 has 14 residues. V lost 1 base and J lost 5, with 12 bases in between. The CDR3 sequence: CATSRGDRSHEQYF. In DNA, the CDR3 is TGTGCCACCAGCAGAGGAGACAGGTCCCACGAGCAGTACTTC.

The chain is built from TRBV5-4 and TRBJ2-2; D is ambiguous. Germline CDR1 reads SGHNT; CDR2 reads YYREEE (reference sequence). The V gene lost 2 bases and the J gene lost 2 bases, with 10 bases spanning the gap. The CDR3 runs to 15 residues. CDR3 DNA sequence: TGTGCCAGCAGCTTCTCGGGCCTCAACACCGGGGAGCTGTTTTTT. Protein: CASSFSGLNTGELFF.

V and J are TRBV19 and TRBJ1-5; D is perhaps TRBD1 (6 bases). CDR3 length: 17 residues. The germline gives CDR1 LNHDA, CDR2 SQIVND (reference sequence). V lost 2 bases and J 3 bases, leaving 17 bases between the germline ends. In nucleotides, the CDR3 is TGTGCCAGTAGTATAATGGGCAGGGGTCGGGACAATCAGCCCCAGCATTTT. It codes for CASSIMGRGRDNQPQHF. The entire variable domain, with the rest obtained from reference TRBV19 and TRBJ1-5, is as follows: DGGITQSPKYLFRKEGQNVTLSCEQNLNHDAMYWYRQDPGQGLRLIYYSQIVNDFQKGDIAEGYSVSREKKESFPLTVTSAQKNPTAFYLCASSIMGRGRDNQPQHFGDGTRLSIL.

The rearrangement joins TRBV7-2 to TRBJ1-1, with D unresolved. Looked up from germline, CDR1 is SGHTA and CDR2 is FQGNSA. The CDR3 consists of 15 residues. Trimming took 6 bases from V and 1 from J, leaving 15 bases between them. The CDR3, as DNA: TGTGCCAGCAGAATAACCGAGGGAGCGAACACTGAAGCTTTCTTT. It is translated as CASRITEGANTEAFF.